This T cell receptor beta chain originates from a study of control samples from healthy donors and cancer patients. There are 19 residues in the CDR3. Only in-frame clones appear in the TCRdb table, and some are missing; sequencing was by immunoSEQ multiplex PCR. The sample lists tens of thousands of clones, approximately 88% occurring once. Sequenced: blood. The TCR sequence derives from a woman aged 55 to 70 in good health. The chain carries TRBV21-1 and TRBJ2-7; TRBD2, as called in the table, went unchecked against the DNA. TRBV21-1 counts as a pseudogene. The CDR3 sequence: CASSKALTSGRLIYYEQYF. The CDR3 DNA reads as TGTGCCAGCAGCAAAGCGCTAACTAGCGGGAGGTTAATTTACTACGAGCAGTACTTC.